Below are 13 T cell receptor beta chains sequenced from a single sample in a study of blood T cells in healthy people across ages. Primed by a sample-barcoded 5' primer and a J-beta primer mix, a second PCR proceeded for about 6 to 11 cycles. TCRdb re-called the 5' RACE reads through MiXCR, storing one row per CDR3 protein. The sample lists about 780,000 distinct CDR3 sequences; around a quarter were seen once. A further study also used this sample, focusing on T cells of mothers and their children.

Sample: blood. Receptor source: a boy younger than 18 in good health.

This clonotype was seen repeatedly, ten times or more. V is TRBV4-1 and J is TRBJ1-1; TRBD1 might be the D (6 bases). CDR3 size: 14 residues. Deletions cut 1 base from V and 6 bases from J, with 12 bases between. Germline-derived CDR1 and CDR2 are MGHRA and YSYEKL. For the CDR3, the DNA is TGCGCCAGCAGCCAAGCAGAAGGGGGACCTGAAGCTTTCTTT. Translated: CASSQAEGGPEAFF.

CDR3 sequence reads: CASSYPDYKYQETQYF. The CDR3 nucleotides are TGTGCCAGCAGTTATCCGGACTACAAGTACCAAGAGACCCAGTACTTC. This chain links TRBV6-2 or TRBV6-3 with TRBJ2-5; possibly TRBD2 for D (6 bases). This CDR3 is 16 amino acids long. Trimming pared 3 bases from V and 0 bases from J, leaving 14 bases between. Per the germline V gene, CDR1 is MNHEY and CDR2 is SVGEGT.

Concerning this clonotype itself: A junction boundary mismatches the germline segment, possibly from a read error. The J gene is TRBJ2-7, the V gene TRBV28; 7 bases are a match to TRBD2. CDR1 is MDHEN and CDR2 is SYDVKM in the germline V gene. The CDR3 has 12 amino acids. The DNA of the CDR3 is TGTGCCAGCACTTTAGCTAGCGGCGAGCAGTACTTC. This encodes CASTLASGEQYF.

Only a few counts were recorded for this clonotype. The junction differs from germline at one of its ends, possibly a read error. The V call is TRBV20-1, the J call TRBJ2-3, with D perhaps TRBD2 (6 bases). Germline CDR1 reads DFQATT; CDR2 reads SNEGSKA (reference sequence). The CDR3 runs to 11 residues. CDR3 sequence reads: CSAETSPGGNF. The CDR3 DNA reads as TGCAGTGCTGAGACCAGCCCCGGAGGGAATTTT.

V gene TRBV18 combines with J gene TRBJ1-1; TRBD1 aligns across 8 bases. Germline V lookup: CDR1 KGHSH, CDR2 LQKENI. V dropped 2 bases and J dropped 7; count of bases not matched to a gene: 9. The CDR3 consists of 15 residues. The CDR3 region is CASSPSGDRMSEAFF. In nucleotides, the CDR3 is TGTGCCAGCTCACCATCCGGGGACAGGATGAGTGAAGCTTTCTTT.

This clonotype was counted only a few times. The rearrangement joins TRBV6-2 or TRBV6-3 to TRBJ2-1, with D unresolved. The J call may be incorrect, as the DNA end agrees better with TRBJ2-5. There are 13 residues in the CDR3. The germline V gene encodes CDR1 MNHEY and CDR2 SVGEGT. In nucleotides, the CDR3 is TGTGCCAGCAGTTACTCGGTCGGCGGGACCCAGTACTTC. It encodes CASSYSVGGTQYF.

The gene calls are TRBV14 and TRBJ1-2, with 9 positions matching TRBD1. The CDR3 is made up of 17 amino acids. The J segment lost 2 bases and the V segment lost 1 base, leaving 8 bases of the junction unmatched. The germline V gene has CDR1 SGHDN and CDR2 FVKESK. This CDR3 reads CASSQGAEGQGNYGYTF. The CDR3 coding sequence is TGTGCCAGCAGCCAAGGAGCCGAAGGACAGGGGAACTATGGCTACACCTTC.

This chain links TRBV7-3 with TRBJ2-1; no clear D gene. This CDR3 spans 16 amino acids. V gave up 5 bases and J gave up 1 base, with 15 bases separating them. Per germline, CDR1 SGHTA and CDR2 FQGTGA. CDR3 loop: CASSTVGPGSYNEQFF. In DNA, the CDR3 is TGTGCCAGCAGCACGGTGGGTCCCGGATCCTACAATGAGCAGTTCTTC.

The chain has TRBV11-3 and TRBJ2-2, with D unclear. Germline V gene lookup returns CDR1 SGHNT and CDR2 YENEEA. Trimming took off 5 bases at V and 9 bases at J, with 10 bases between the two ends. The CDR3 spans 12 residues. The CDR3 here is CASSRTVRELFF. CDR3 DNA: TGTGCCAGCAGCCGGACCGTGCGGGAGCTGTTTTTT.

This clonotype has just a few counts. V and J are TRBV6-2 or TRBV6-3 and TRBJ2-6, with D possibly being TRBD2 (6 bases). The CDR3 runs 16 residues. CDR1 MNHEY and CDR2 SVGEGT come from the germline V gene. Trimming left V 6 bases short and J 3 bases short, with 15 bases between. The CDR3 region is CASRQRGIDGANVLTF. DNA of the CDR3: TGTGCCAGCAGGCAGCGCGGGATTGATGGGGCCAACGTCCTGACTTTC.

This rearrangement joins TRBV4-1 to TRBJ2-5, with 8 bases lining up with TRBD1. J was trimmed by 6 bases and V by 2 bases; bases with no gene match: 8. The CDR3 spans 15 residues. Germline CDR1 MGHRA, CDR2 YSYEKL. In nucleotides, the CDR3 is TGCGCCAGCAGCCAAATCGGACAGGGCGAAAAGACCCAGTACTTC. Protein: CASSQIGQGEKTQYF.

Only a few counts were recorded for this clonotype. This sequence joins TRBV7-8 and TRBJ2-1; D might be TRBD1 (6 bases). Trimming removed 2 bases from V and 2 bases from J, with 13 bases in between. The CDR3 length is 16 residues. CDR1 SGHVS and CDR2 FQNEAQ come from the germline V gene. In DNA, the CDR3 is TGTGCCAGCAGCTTAATTTCAGGGACAACCTACAATGAGCAGTTCTTC. This encodes CASSLISGTTYNEQFF.

The chain is built from TRBV12-3 or TRBV12-4 and TRBJ1-4; 7 bases agree with TRBD1. V trimming: 4 bases; J trimming: 5 bases; junction bases outside the gene matches: 7. This CDR3 has 15 amino acids. Here the CDR3 DNA reads TGTGCCAGCAGTTACGACAGGGAGCCAAATGAAAAACTGTTTTTT. Amino acid sequence: CASSYDREPNEKLFF.